This T cell receptor beta chain is drawn from a study of persistence of HIV-infected CD4 T cells. Study overall: Anti-CD3/anti-CD28 beads activated more cells than antigen stimulation did.

The CDR3 extends over 15 amino acids. Germline CDR1 is ENHRY and CDR2 is SYGVKD. The V and J ends lost 6 bases and 3 bases, in that order; junction bases with no gene match: 4. Cells were stimulated nonspecifically with anti-CD3/anti-CD28 magnetic beads. Responding CD4+ T cells were sorted by upregulation of both CD40 ligand and CD69. PBMCs were depleted of CD8+ T cells before stimulation. This clone was seen a single time. Its target is unknown. This was the immunoSEQ version 4 assay in survey mode. Sequencing was performed with immunoSEQ multiplex PCR; in TCRdb, only in-frame clones are kept and a portion is missing. Altogether roughly 43,000 clones are present, 89% being singletons, with the ten largest covering approximately 0.97%.

Source: CD4+ T cells sorted from PBMCs after roughly 20-hour stimulation, taken from a patient who received antiretroviral therapy. The source is an adult man with HIV who was CMV-seropositive. V is TRBV10-3 and J is TRBJ2-7, with 14 positions matching TRBD2. The CDR3: CAISPGTSGGYEQYF. CDR3 nucleotide sequence: TGTGCCATCAGCCCAGGGACTAGCGGGGGCTACGAGCAGTACTTC.